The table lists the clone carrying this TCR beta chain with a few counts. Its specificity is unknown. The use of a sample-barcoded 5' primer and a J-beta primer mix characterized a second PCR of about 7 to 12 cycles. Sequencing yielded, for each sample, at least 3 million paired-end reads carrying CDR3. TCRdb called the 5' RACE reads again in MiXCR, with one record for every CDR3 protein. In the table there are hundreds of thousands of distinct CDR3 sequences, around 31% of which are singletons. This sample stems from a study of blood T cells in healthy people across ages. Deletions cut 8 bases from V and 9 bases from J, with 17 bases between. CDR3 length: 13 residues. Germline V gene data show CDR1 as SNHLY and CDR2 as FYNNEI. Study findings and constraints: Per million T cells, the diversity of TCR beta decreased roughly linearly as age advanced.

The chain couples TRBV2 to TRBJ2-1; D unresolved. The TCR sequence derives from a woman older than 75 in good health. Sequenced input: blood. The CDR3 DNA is TGTGCCAGCGTTGTTGGTCTACACGGTGAGCAGTTCTTC. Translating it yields CASVVGLHGEQFF.